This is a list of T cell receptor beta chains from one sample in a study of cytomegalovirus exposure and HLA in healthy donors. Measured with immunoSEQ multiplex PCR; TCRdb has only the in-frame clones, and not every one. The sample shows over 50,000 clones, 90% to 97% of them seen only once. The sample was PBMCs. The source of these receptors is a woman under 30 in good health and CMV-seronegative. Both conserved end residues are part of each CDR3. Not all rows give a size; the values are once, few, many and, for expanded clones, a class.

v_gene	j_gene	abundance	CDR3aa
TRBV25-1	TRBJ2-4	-	CASSEATGPSGNIQYF
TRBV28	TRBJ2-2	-	CASSLWDIPGELFF
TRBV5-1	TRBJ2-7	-	CASSPDRAYEQYF
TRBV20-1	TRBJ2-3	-	CSASMRGGQYF
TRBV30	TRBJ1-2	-	CAWSVLFERVAYGYTF
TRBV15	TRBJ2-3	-	CATSRDPGSAGDTQYF
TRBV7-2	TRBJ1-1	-	CASSLLGGSWTEAFF
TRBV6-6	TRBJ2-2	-	CASTPSGTGELFF
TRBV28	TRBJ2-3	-	CASNPTGNTDTQYF
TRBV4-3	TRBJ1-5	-	CASSQGYNSNQPQHF
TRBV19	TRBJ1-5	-	CASSTLRGGAQPQHF
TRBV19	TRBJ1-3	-	CASRVAGASGNTIYF
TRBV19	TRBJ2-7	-	CASTPLGRWYEQYF
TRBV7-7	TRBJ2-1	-	CASSLRAGGHEQFF
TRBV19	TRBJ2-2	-	CASSITGLAGELFF
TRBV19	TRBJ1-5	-	CASGTGISNQPQHF
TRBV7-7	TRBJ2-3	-	CASSLLGRGTDTQYF
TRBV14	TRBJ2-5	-	CASSQGDAGAQYF
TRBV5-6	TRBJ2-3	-	CASSLGAPDTQYF
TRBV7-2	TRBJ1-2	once	CASSLATGGYGYTF
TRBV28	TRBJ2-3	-	CASRRQGGPSTDTQYF
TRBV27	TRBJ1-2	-	CASTIPPSGGIRGEGYTF
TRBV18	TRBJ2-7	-	CASSLGQGFPYEQYF
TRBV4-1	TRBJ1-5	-	CASSLPGAQGLGQPQHF
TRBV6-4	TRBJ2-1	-	CASSDRGGGADNEQFF
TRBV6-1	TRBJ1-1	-	CASSEALRGLAGTEAFF
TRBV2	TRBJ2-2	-	CASSEPNAGAGGELFF
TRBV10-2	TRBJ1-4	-	CASSETGSTNEKLFF
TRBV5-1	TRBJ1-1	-	CASSLGTGGAVAFF
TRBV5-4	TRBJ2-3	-	CASSPRTSGGGVNTQYF